What follows are 16 T cell receptor beta chains derived from one specimen sequenced in a study of regulatory T cells in long-lasting Graves disease. Through Arm-PCR of CDR3 regions and iRepertoire HTBI primers, TCR beta libraries were built. MiXCR was run by TCRdb on the multiplex PCR reads, yielding one entry per CDR3 protein. The table has about 540,000 distinct CDR3 sequences, roughly 14% seen once. The time point denotes: newly diagnosed GD, antithyroid drugs for less than 3 months. PBMC RNA served as the TCR library source. This sample also belongs to another study, concerning T cells in Graves' hyperthyroidism and ophthalmopathy.

Sequences were derived from peripheral blood mononuclear cells (PBMCs), sampled at new diagnosis, from a patient treated with antithyroid drugs. The receptors here all came from a man aged 30 to 39 with Graves disease.

This clonotype was observed at least ten times. The chain has TRBV15 and TRBJ1-2; TRBD1 aligns across 7 bases. CDR1 is LNHNV, CDR2 YYDKDF, per germline (reference sequence). V trimming: 0 bases; J trimming: 4 bases; junction bases outside the gene matches: 11. This CDR3 region has 17 residues. The CDR3 DNA follows: TGTGCCACCAGCAGAGATCTGACAGGGCTAAACTTCTATGGCTACACCTTC. It codes for CATSRDLTGLNFYGYTF.

On this clonotype: A much larger clonotype is one base distant, so this may be a read error. The rearrangement links TRBV20-1 to TRBJ2-3; D gene unclear. The J call is doubtful: the DNA matches TRBJ2-5 better. The germline V gene has CDR1 DFQATT and CDR2 SNEGSKA (reference sequence). This CDR3 contains 14 residues. The CDR3 nucleotides are TGCAGTGCCCACGTTCCGGGTCAGGCGGAGACCCAGTACTTC. Translating gives CSAHVPGQAETQYF.

This clonotype was observed at least ten times. This sequence joins TRBV30 and TRBJ1-5, with 7 positions matching TRBD1. Per germline, CDR1 GTSNPN and CDR2 SVGIG (reference sequence). This CDR3 has 12 residues. Trimming at V came to 2 bases and at J to 6 bases, leaving 1 base not matched to a gene. The CDR3 reads CAWSKGAQPQHF. DNA for the CDR3: TGTGCCTGGAGTAAGGGGGCTCAGCCCCAGCATTTT.

In this sample, this clonotype turned up a few times. The CDR3 sequence is CASSHPGGAEVGYEQYF. CDR3 nucleotides: TGTGCCAGCAGCCACCCGGGAGGAGCGGAAGTAGGGTACGAGCAGTACTTC. V usage is TRBV11-2 and J usage is TRBJ2-7; the match to TRBD2 covers 7 bases. This CDR3 has 17 residues. Per germline, CDR1 SGHAT and CDR2 FQNNGV. V trimming: 5 bases; J trimming: 4 bases; junction bases outside the gene matches: 17.

This clonotype was observed at least ten times. The chain has TRBV19 and TRBJ2-4; the D call may be TRBD1 or TRBD2 (5 bases each). Germline V CDR1 and CDR2: LNHDA, SQIVND (reference sequence). The V and J ends lost 0 bases and 1 base respectively, with 19 bases between them. The CDR3 consists of 19 residues. The CDR3 nucleotides read TGTGCCAGTAGTATAGACGGGGACCTGCCTTCCACGGCCAAAAACATTCAGTACTTC. Amino acids: CASSIDGDLPSTAKNIQYF.

Concerning this clonotype itself: A far larger clone is only one base removed, so a read error is likely. The V call is TRBV6-1, the J call TRBJ2-5, with no clear D. Germline assignment: CDR1 MNHNS and CDR2 SASEGT. Trimming took 11 bases from V and 3 from J, leaving 16 bases between them. This CDR3 comprises 13 residues. CDR3 nucleotide sequence: TGTGCCGGCGGCGCGGCTGAGAAAGAGACCCAGTACTTC. It yields the protein CAGGAAEKETQYF.

This clonotype was observed many times. CDR3 in amino acids: CSAKLADSYEQYF. The CDR3 DNA is TGCAGTGCTAAGCTAGCGGATTCCTACGAGCAGTACTTC. The gene calls are TRBV20-1 and TRBJ2-7, with 7 bases fitting TRBD2. J was trimmed by 1 base and V by 4 bases; bases with no gene match: 4. The CDR3 is 13 residues long. CDR1 and CDR2 from the germline V gene are DFQATT and SNEGSKA (reference sequence).

This clonotype has a count of ten or more. The chain joins TRBV7-2 to TRBJ2-7; 7 positions agree with TRBD2. This CDR3 is built from 14 residues. V trimming: 2 bases; J trimming: 4 bases; junction bases outside the gene matches: 5. The V gene's germline CDR1 is SGHTA and CDR2 FQGNSA. Here the CDR3 reads CASSLRGVPYEQYF. The CDR3 coding sequence is TGTGCCAGCAGCTTACGGGGGGTCCCTTACGAGCAGTACTTC.

This clonotype was seen a few times. The chain has TRBV20-1 and TRBJ1-5; a possible D gene is TRBD1 (5 bases). Germline CDR1 reads DFQATT; CDR2 reads SNEGSKA (reference sequence). V lost 6 bases to trimming and J lost 3 bases, with 12 bases between them. The length of the CDR3 is 13 residues. CDR3 protein: CSAGQEANQPQHF. CDR3 nucleotides: TGCAGTGCGGGGCAGGAGGCCAATCAGCCCCAGCATTTT.

This clonotype was seen ten or more times. The chain joins TRBV20-1 to TRBJ1-5; D is unclear. This CDR3 spans 15 amino acids. The germline CDR1 and CDR2 sequences are DFQATT and SNEGSKA (reference sequence). Trimming stripped 0 bases from V and 5 bases from J, with 14 bases between. CDR3 loop: CSARDSFNWYQPQHF. CDR3 nucleotides: TGCAGTGCTAGAGATTCGTTTAATTGGTATCAGCCCCAGCATTTT.

The chain combines TRBV4-1 with TRBJ2-3; 11 bases line up with TRBD2. With V trimmed by 4 bases and J by 8 bases, 8 bases remained unmatched. CDR1 MGHRA and CDR2 YSYEKL come from the germline V gene. The CDR3 extends over 15 amino acids. CDR3 DNA: TGCGCCAGCAGCCCACTACTAGCGGGAGACCCTACGCAGTATTTT. Translated: CASSPLLAGDPTQYF.

This clonotype was counted ten times or more. The CDR3 loop reads CSVSTGGNSPLHF. CDR3 nucleotides: TGCAGCGTCTCGACAGGGGGAAATTCACCCCTCCACTTT. The chain links TRBV29-1 to TRBJ1-6; the match to TRBD1 covers 9 bases. This CDR3 is 13 amino acids long. Germline assignment: CDR1 SQVTM and CDR2 ANQGSEA. The ends lost 6 bases at V and 7 bases at J; junction bases unmatched: 4.

V gene TRBV20-1 combines with J gene TRBJ2-2, with 7 positions matching TRBD1. This CDR3 has 14 residues. V shed 3 bases and J 7 bases; nucleotides not matched to a gene: 8. Germline V gene data show CDR1 as DFQATT and CDR2 as SNEGSKA (reference sequence). The CDR3 DNA reads as TGCAGTGCTAGGAAGGGGGCGACAGGCGGGGAGCTGTTTTTT. Translating gives CSARKGATGGELFF.

This clonotype was detected a few times. This chain links TRBV5-4 with TRBJ2-1; 10 positions match TRBD1. CDR1 is SGHNT, CDR2 YYREEE, per germline (reference sequence). The CDR3 covers 16 residues. Trimming cost V 5 bases and J 4 bases; bases outside gene matches: 9. This chain's CDR3 is CASSFLGQGGYNEQFF. The CDR3 DNA is TGTGCCAGCAGTTTTCTTGGACAGGGGGGATACAATGAGCAGTTCTTC. Looking up the rest from reference TRBV5-4 and TRBJ2-1 gives the full variable domain: ETGVTQSPTHLIKTRGQQVTLRCSSQSGHNTVSWYQQALGQGPQFIFQYYREEENGRGNFPPRFSGLQFPNYSSELNVNALELDDSALYLCASSFLGQGGYNEQFFGPGTRLTVL.

The sample holds many counts of this clonotype. The chain carries TRBV24-1 and TRBJ2-3; 12 nucleotides match TRBD1. The CDR3 contains 15 residues. Trimming cost V 5 bases and J 8 bases; bases outside gene matches: 7. Germline loops: CDR1 KGHDR, CDR2 SFDVKD. CDR3 sequence: CATSAPGTGGGTQYF. The CDR3 nucleotides are TGTGCCACCAGTGCTCCCGGGACAGGGGGCGGTACGCAGTATTTT.

In its sample, this clonotype was seen many times. V usage is TRBV7-9 and J usage is TRBJ2-7; D is unclear. CDR1 and CDR2 (germline): SEHNR, FQNEAQ (reference sequence). V lost 2 bases, J lost 5 bases, and 16 bases lay in between. The CDR3 is 15 amino acids. CDR3 protein: CASSLYGTTVHEQYF. CDR3 nucleotide sequence: TGTGCCAGCAGCTTATACGGAACTACCGTCCACGAGCAGTACTTC. The full variable domain, completed using reference TRBV7-9 and TRBJ2-7, is DTGVSQNPRHKITKRGQNVTFRCDPISEHNRLYWYRQTLGQGPEFLTYFQNEAQLEKSRLLSDRFSAERPKGSFSTLEIQRTEQGDSAMYLCASSLYGTTVHEQYFGPGTRLTVT.